Described below is a single TCR beta chain sequence and its context. What it recognizes is unknown. There are 14 residues in the CDR3. The V and J ends lost 6 bases and 1 base respectively, with 10 bases between them. The germline CDR1 and CDR2 sequences are SGHAT and FQNNGV. This cohort consisted of healthy bone marrow donors. The data were obtained in a study of cytomegalovirus exposure and HLA in healthy donors. Use of 60 Vbeta and 13 Jbeta primers characterized the PCR. Under the authors' procedure: In a later analysis, of roughly 83 million unique beta chains, roughly 10 million appeared in at least two donors. Here immunoSEQ multiplex PCR was the method, and the copy in TCRdb shows in-frame clones only, minus some. Clone size and V and J calls were adopted from that table, with D and trimming inferred from the DNA. The sample carries around 90,000 clones, 75% to 90% recorded once. Overall study results and limits: The study listed approximately 160 cytomegalovirus-associated TCR beta chains.

This rearrangement joins TRBV11-2 to TRBJ2-1; D is possibly TRBD2 (6 bases). What was sequenced was PBMCs. This receptor was obtained from a man aged 40-49 years in good health and CMV-seropositive. CDR3 sequence reads: CASRGSGSYNEQFF. The CDR3 coding sequence is TGTGCCAGCAGAGGTAGCGGATCCTACAATGAGCAGTTCTTC.